The 19 T cell receptor beta chains below come from one sample, sequenced in a study of blood T cell repertoires in COVID-19 (dated by TCRdb to about 2020). Library prep was done by the immunoSEQ multiplex PCR assay. TCRdb re-hosts the immuneACCESS table, in-frame sequences only. Its copies lack some clones; in the studies checked, an unresolved V gene accounts for under half of them, and the cause for the rest is not known. This sample has under 100,000 clones in its table, and about nine tenths of those were observed once. The ten largest make up approximately 1% of the sample. The sequencing sample was made of peripheral blood. These TCRs come from a human donor in a cohort sampled during active COVID-19.

This chain uses TRBV5-1 with TRBJ2-1; TRBD2 matches 14 bases. CDR3 length: 16 residues. CDR1 and CDR2 from the germline V gene are SGHRS and YFSETQ. J lost 10 bases, V lost 4 bases, and 10 bases had no gene match. The CDR3 reads CASSPTTSGRASEQFF. The CDR3 DNA is TGCGCCAGCAGCCCGACGACTAGCGGGAGGGCCTCGGAGCAGTTCTTC.

CDR3 region: CASSLDSLNTEAFF. CDR3 nucleotides: TGTGCCAGCAGCTTGGACAGCTTGAACACTGAAGCTTTCTTT. V gene TRBV11-3 combines with J gene TRBJ1-1; TRBD1 might be the D (6 bases). Trimming cost V 3 bases and J 0 bases, with 8 bases left between them. The CDR3 covers 14 residues. Germline-derived CDR1 and CDR2 are SGHNT and YENEEA.

The sample holds a few counts of this clone. This chain uses TRBV27 with TRBJ2-5; 14 nucleotides agree with TRBD2. V dropped 7 bases and J dropped 7; count of bases not matched to a gene: 11. CDR1 is MNHEY, CDR2 SMNVEV, per germline (reference sequence). The CDR3 consists of 16 residues. For the CDR3, the DNA is TGTGCCAGCAAGCTATCCGGACTAGCGGGAGGTGGGACCCAGTACTTC. Translation: CASKLSGLAGGGTQYF.

The V and J genes are TRBV4-1 and TRBJ2-6, with a weak D call TRBD1 (5 bases). Between the trimmed V and J ends, which lost 2 bases and 2 bases, there was a span of 16 bases. The CDR3 spans 18 residues. Germline V gives CDR1 MGHRA, CDR2 YSYEKL. The CDR3 DNA is TGCGCCAGCAGCCAATCAAACACCCCAGGGACTGGGGCCAACGTCCTGACTTTC. As protein: CASSQSNTPGTGANVLTF.

The chain combines TRBV29-1 with TRBJ2-5; the match to TRBD2 covers 7 bases. CDR1 is SQVTM and CDR2 is ANQGSEA in the germline V gene. CDR3 length: 13 amino acids. The ends lost 6 bases at V and 5 bases at J; junction bases unmatched: 9. The CDR3 DNA reads TGCAGCGTAGTCAGAGCGGGACGGGAGACCCAGTACTTC. Residues: CSVVRAGRETQYF.

The V gene is TRBV2, the J gene TRBJ1-2, with TRBD1 identical over 11 bases. The CDR3 totals 16 residues. Germline CDR1 reads SNHLY; CDR2 reads FYNNEI. Trimming removed 6 bases from V and 3 bases from J; junction bases left unmatched: 9. This chain's CDR3 is CASRGGQGAEDYGYTF. The CDR3 DNA sequence: TGTGCCAGCAGGGGCGGACAGGGGGCAGAAGACTATGGCTACACCTTC.

The chain employs TRBV6-2 or TRBV6-3 and TRBJ2-2, with D unresolved. The length of the CDR3 is 13 residues. The germline gives CDR1 MNHEY, CDR2 SVGEGT. Between the trimmed V and J ends, which lost 5 bases and 1 base, there was a span of 5 bases. CDR3 in amino acids: CASSQENTGELFF. The CDR3 region has the DNA TGTGCCAGCAGTCAGGAGAACACCGGGGAGCTGTTTTTT.

This chain joins TRBV6-5 and TRBJ1-2, with 9 positions matching TRBD1. The CDR3 has 15 amino acids. With 7 bases clipped from V and 2 bases from J, the junction kept 8 bases outside the gene matches. From germline, CDR1 is MNHEY and CDR2 SVGAGI. The CDR3 is CASTSGGTGNYGYTF. The CDR3 DNA sequence: TGTGCCAGCACTTCCGGCGGGACAGGGAACTATGGCTACACCTTC.

CDR3 nucleotide sequence: TGTGCCAGCAGTTCCAAGGGACAGGGCTATGGCTACACCTTC. Translating it yields CASSSKGQGYGYTF. This chain joins TRBV27 and TRBJ1-2, with 9 nucleotides matching TRBD1. The CDR3 extends over 14 amino acids. V lost 4 bases to trimming and J lost 4 bases; unmatched junction nucleotides: 4. From germline, CDR1 is MNHEY and CDR2 SMNVEV (reference sequence).

The V gene is TRBV13, the J gene TRBJ1-4; 7 nucleotides agree with TRBD1. Trimming cost V 5 bases and J 6 bases; bases outside gene matches: 6. CDR3 length: 14 amino acids. Germline CDR1 PRHDT, CDR2 FYEKMQ (reference sequence). The CDR3 region has the DNA TGTGCCAGCAGCGGACAGGAGGTGGATGAAAAACTGTTTTTT. Encoded protein: CASSGQEVDEKLFF.

V gene TRBV2 combines with J gene TRBJ2-3; the D gene is possibly TRBD2 (6 bases). V lost 8 bases and J lost 0, with 12 bases in between. The CDR3 consists of 14 residues. Germline V CDR1 and CDR2: SNHLY, FYNNEI. In DNA form, the CDR3 reads TGTGCCAGCGTGAGCGGGCCAAGCACAGATACGCAGTATTTT. It is translated as CASVSGPSTDTQYF.

V usage is TRBV11-2 and J usage is TRBJ1-2, with 8 bases matching TRBD1. CDR1 SGHAT and CDR2 FQNNGV come from the germline V gene. This CDR3 has 14 residues. V lost 4 bases to trimming and J lost 3 bases; unmatched junction nucleotides: 4. This chain's CDR3 is CASSSQGADYGYTF. The DNA of the CDR3 is TGTGCCAGCAGCTCTCAGGGGGCGGACTATGGCTACACCTTC.

The rearrangement links TRBV7-9 to TRBJ2-6, with D perhaps matching TRBD1 (6 bases). Germline V gene sequence: CDR1 SEHNR, CDR2 FQNEAQ (reference sequence). Trimming pared 1 base from V and 4 bases from J, leaving 14 bases between. This CDR3 comprises 17 residues. CDR3 DNA: TGTGCCAGCAGCTTAGGGGTCACAGGGTCCGGGGCCAACGTCCTGACTTTC. Translating it yields CASSLGVTGSGANVLTF.

This chain links TRBV10-3 with TRBJ2-3; 11 positions agree with TRBD2. J lost 4 bases, V lost 2 bases, and 5 bases had no gene match. Germline assignment: CDR1 ENHRY and CDR2 SYGVKD. The CDR3 is 16 amino acids. CDR3: CAISEATSGIADTQYF. In DNA, the CDR3 is TGTGCCATCAGTGAGGCGACTAGCGGGATCGCAGATACGCAGTATTTT.

This chain joins TRBV9 and TRBJ1-2; 8 nucleotides match TRBD1. Germline V gives CDR1 SGDLS, CDR2 YYNGEE. The CDR3 runs 15 residues. The V gene end was trimmed by 5 bases and the J gene end by 5 bases; junction bases not matched to a gene: 11. CDR3 DNA: TGTGCCAGCAGTTTAGGACAGGGTGCGAGGTATGGCTACACCTTC. Translated: CASSLGQGARYGYTF.

The chain couples TRBV5-5 to TRBJ1-5; a weak D match, TRBD1 (6 bases). V lost 4 bases and J lost 7, with 30 bases in between. The CDR3 has 19 amino acids. The germline V gene encodes CDR1 SGHKS and CDR2 YYEKEE (reference sequence). Written as DNA, the CDR3 is TGTGCCAGCAGCCCTCGCGGGGGGCCCGGCAGCCCGGCCCACCAGCCCCAGCATTTT. Residues: CASSPRGGPGSPAHQPQHF.

V and J are TRBV6-1 and TRBJ2-3; D is possibly TRBD1 (7 bases). Germline CDR1 and CDR2: MNHNS and SASEGT. The CDR3 has 17 amino acids. Trimming removed 1 base at V and 2 bases at J, with 16 bases between. In DNA form, the CDR3 reads TGTGCCAGCAGTGAAGTCACAGGGGCGGGACTCACAGATACGCAGTATTTT. Protein: CASSEVTGAGLTDTQYF.

The chain is built from TRBV5-4 and TRBJ2-7, with 11 bases that match TRBD2. CDR3 length equals 15 residues. CDR1 and CDR2 from the germline V gene are SGHNT and YYREEE (reference sequence). V was pared by 6 bases and J by 1 base, with 6 bases of the junction left unmatched. CDR3: CASTSGTSGSYEQYF. CDR3 DNA sequence: TGTGCCAGCACCTCAGGGACTAGCGGATCCTACGAGCAGTACTTC.

V gene TRBV30 combines with J gene TRBJ2-3; TRBD2 agrees at 12 bases. Germline V gene data show CDR1 as GTSNPN and CDR2 as SVGIG (reference sequence). The V gene end was trimmed by 0 bases and the J gene end by 4 bases; junction bases not matched to a gene: 8. CDR3 size: 17 residues. CDR3 amino acids: CAWSVRSSGRAPDTQYF. The CDR3 DNA sequence: TGTGCCTGGAGTGTAAGGTCTAGCGGGAGGGCTCCAGATACGCAGTATTTT. Together with reference TRBV30 and TRBJ2-3, the CDR3 gives the full variable domain: SQTIHQWPATLVQPVGSPLSLECTVEGTSNPNLYWYRQAAGRGLQLLFYSVGIGQISSEVPQNLSASRPQDRQFILSSKKLLLSDSGFYLCAWSVRSSGRAPDTQYFGPGTRLTVL.